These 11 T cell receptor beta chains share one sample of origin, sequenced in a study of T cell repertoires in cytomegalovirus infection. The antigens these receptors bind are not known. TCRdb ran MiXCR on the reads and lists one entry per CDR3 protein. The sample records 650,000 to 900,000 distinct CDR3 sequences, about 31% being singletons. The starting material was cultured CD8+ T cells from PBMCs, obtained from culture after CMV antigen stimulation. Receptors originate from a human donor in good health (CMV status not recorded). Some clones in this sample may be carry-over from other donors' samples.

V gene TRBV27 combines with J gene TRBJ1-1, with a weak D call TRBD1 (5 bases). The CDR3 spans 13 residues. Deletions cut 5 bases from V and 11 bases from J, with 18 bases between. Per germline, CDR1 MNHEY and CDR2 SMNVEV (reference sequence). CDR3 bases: TGTGCCAGCAGTACCGGGCGACGCGGGACTGCTTTCTTT. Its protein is CASSTGRRGTAFF.

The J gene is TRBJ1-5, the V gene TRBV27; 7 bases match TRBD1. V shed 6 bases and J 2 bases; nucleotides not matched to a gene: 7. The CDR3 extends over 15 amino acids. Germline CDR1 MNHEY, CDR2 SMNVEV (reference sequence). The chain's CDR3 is CASSNRGYGNQPQHF. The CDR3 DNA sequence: TGTGCCAGCAGCAACAGGGGATACGGCAATCAGCCCCAGCATTTT.

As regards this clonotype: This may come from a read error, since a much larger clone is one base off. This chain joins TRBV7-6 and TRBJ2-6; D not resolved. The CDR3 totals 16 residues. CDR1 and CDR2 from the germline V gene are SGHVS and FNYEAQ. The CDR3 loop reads CVSSLTKGPGANVLTF. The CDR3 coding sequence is TGTGTCAGCAGCTTAACGAAAGGGCCTGGGGCCAACGTCCTGACTTTC. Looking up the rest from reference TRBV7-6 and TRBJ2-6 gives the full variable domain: GAGVSQSPRYKVTKRGQDVALRCDPISGHVSLYWYRQALGQGPEFLTYFNYEAQQDKSGLPNDRFSAERPEGSISTLTIQRTEQRDSAMYRCVSSLTKGPGANVLTFGAGSRLTVL.

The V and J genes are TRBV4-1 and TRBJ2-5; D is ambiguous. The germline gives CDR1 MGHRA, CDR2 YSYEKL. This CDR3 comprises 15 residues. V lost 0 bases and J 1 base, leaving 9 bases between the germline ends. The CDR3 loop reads CASSQEGGFQETQYF. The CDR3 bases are TGCGCCAGCAGCCAAGAGGGTGGCTTCCAAGAGACCCAGTACTTC.

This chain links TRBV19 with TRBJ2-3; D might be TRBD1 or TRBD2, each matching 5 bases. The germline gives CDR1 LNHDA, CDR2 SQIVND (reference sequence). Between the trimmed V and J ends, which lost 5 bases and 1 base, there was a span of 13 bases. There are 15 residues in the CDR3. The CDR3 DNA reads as TGTGCCAGTAGTCCGCCGCCGGGGCGCACAGATACGCAGTATTTT. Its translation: CASSPPPGRTDTQYF. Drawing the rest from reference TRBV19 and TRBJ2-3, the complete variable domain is DGGITQSPKYLFRKEGQNVTLSCEQNLNHDAMYWYRQDPGQGLRLIYYSQIVNDFQKGDIAEGYSVSREKKESFPLTVTSAQKNPTAFYLCASSPPPGRTDTQYFGPGTRLTVL.

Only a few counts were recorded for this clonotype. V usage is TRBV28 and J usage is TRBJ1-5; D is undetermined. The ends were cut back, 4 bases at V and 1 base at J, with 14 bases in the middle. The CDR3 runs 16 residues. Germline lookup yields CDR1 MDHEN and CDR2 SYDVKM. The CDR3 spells CASSSQTDLSNQPQHF. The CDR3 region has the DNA TGTGCCAGCAGTTCTCAGACGGACCTAAGCAATCAGCCCCAGCATTTT. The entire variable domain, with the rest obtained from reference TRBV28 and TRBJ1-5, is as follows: DVKVTQSSRYLVKRTGEKVFLECVQDMDHENMFWYRQDPGLGLRLIYFSYDVKMKEKGDIPEGYSVSREKKERFSLILESASTNQTSMYLCASSSQTDLSNQPQHFGDGTRLSIL.

CDR3 DNA sequence: TGTGCCAGCAGGCCGACAGAAGACAAAGAGACCCAGTACTTC. This codes for CASRPTEDKETQYF. This rearrangement joins TRBV28 to TRBJ2-5; tentatively, D is TRBD1 (5 bases). Trimming cost V 6 bases and J 3 bases, with 14 bases left between them. The CDR3 totals 14 residues. CDR1 and CDR2 (germline): MDHEN, SYDVKM. The variable domain in full, with the rest retrieved from reference TRBV28 and TRBJ2-5, is DVKVTQSSRYLVKRTGEKVFLECVQDMDHENMFWYRQDPGLGLRLIYFSYDVKMKEKGDIPEGYSVSREKKERFSLILESASTNQTSMYLCASRPTEDKETQYFGPGTRLLVL.

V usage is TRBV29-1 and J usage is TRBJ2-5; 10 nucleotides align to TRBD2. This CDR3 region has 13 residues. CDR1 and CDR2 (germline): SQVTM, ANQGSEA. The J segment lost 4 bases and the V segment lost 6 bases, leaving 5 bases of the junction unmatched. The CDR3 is CSVASGGRETQYF. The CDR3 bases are TGCAGCGTCGCTAGCGGGGGAAGAGAGACCCAGTACTTC.

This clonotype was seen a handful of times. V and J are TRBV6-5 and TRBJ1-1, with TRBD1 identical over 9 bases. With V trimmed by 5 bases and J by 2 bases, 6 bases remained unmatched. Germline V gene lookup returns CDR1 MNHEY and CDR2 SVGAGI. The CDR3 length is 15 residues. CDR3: CASSPGQGRNTEAFF. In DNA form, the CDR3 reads TGTGCCAGCAGTCCCGGACAGGGGAGAAACACTGAAGCTTTCTTT.

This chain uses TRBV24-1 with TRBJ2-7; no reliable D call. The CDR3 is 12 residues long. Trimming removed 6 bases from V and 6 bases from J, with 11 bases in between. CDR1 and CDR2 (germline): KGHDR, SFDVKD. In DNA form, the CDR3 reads TGTGCCACCAGTAAGGATGGGGTCGAGCAGTACTTC. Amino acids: CATSKDGVEQYF.

CDR3 nucleotide sequence: TGTGCCAGCAGCCCTAGGGGGACAGGGCTTCAGCCCCAGCATTTT. Encoded protein: CASSPRGTGLQPQHF. J is TRBJ1-5 and V is TRBV27; 9 nucleotides match TRBD1. The ends lost 6 bases at V and 6 bases at J; junction bases unmatched: 9. Germline V CDR1 and CDR2: MNHEY, SMNVEV (reference sequence). CDR3 size: 15 residues.